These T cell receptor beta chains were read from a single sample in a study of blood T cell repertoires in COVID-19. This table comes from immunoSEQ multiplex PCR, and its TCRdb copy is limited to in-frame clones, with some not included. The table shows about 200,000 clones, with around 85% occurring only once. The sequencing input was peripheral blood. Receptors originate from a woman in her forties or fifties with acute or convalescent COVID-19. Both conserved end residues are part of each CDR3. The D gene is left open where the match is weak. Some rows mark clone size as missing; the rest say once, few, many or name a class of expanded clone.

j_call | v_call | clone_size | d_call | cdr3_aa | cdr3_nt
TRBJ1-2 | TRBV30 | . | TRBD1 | CASGGQGGPYGYTF | TGTGCCTCTGGGGGCCAGGGGGGCCCCTATGGCTACACCTTC
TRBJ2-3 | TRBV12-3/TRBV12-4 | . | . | CASRTTGADTQYF | TGTGCCAGCAGGACGACGGGGGCAGATACGCAGTATTTT
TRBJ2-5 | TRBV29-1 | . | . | CSVGAGAGETQYF | TGCAGCGTTGGGGCGGGGGCTGGAGAGACCCAGTACTTC
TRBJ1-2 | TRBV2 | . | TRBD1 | CASRPRQGAYGYTF | TGTGCCAGCAGGCCTCGACAGGGGGCGTATGGCTACACCTTC
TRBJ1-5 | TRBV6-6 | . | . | CASSYSVLSQPQHF | TGTGCCAGCAGTTACTCGGTCTTAAGCCAGCCCCAGCATTTT
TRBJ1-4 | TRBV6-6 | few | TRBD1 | CASRRGQANEKLFF | TGTGCCAGCAGGAGGGGGCAGGCTAATGAAAAACTGTTTTTT
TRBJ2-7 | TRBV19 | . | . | CASSIQASSYEQYF | TGTGCCAGTAGTATCCAGGCCAGCTCCTACGAGCAGTACTTC
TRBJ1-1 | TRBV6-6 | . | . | CATTRGADTEAFF | TGTGCCACCACCCGGGGGGCGGACACTGAAGCTTTCTTT
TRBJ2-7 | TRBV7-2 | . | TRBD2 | CASSFSASGIDEQYF | TGTGCCAGCAGCTTCTCTGCTAGCGGGATTGACGAGCAGTACTTC
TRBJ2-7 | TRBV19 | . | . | CASSIAGRLYEQYF | TGTGCCAGTAGTATCGCGGGACGGCTATACGAGCAGTACTTC
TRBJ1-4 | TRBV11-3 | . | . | CASSSRDTKLFF | TGTGCCAGCAGCTCCCGGGACACGAAACTGTTTTTT
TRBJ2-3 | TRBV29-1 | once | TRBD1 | CSSLPGQGTDTQYF | TGCAGCTCACTCCCGGGACAGGGAACCGATACGCAGTATTTT
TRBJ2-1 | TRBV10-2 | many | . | CASRTDNEQFF | TGCGCCAGCCGGACAGATAATGAGCAGTTCTTC
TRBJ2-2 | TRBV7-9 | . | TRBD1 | CASSEQGAWSGELFF | TGTGCCAGCAGCGAACAGGGGGCATGGTCCGGGGAGCTGTTTTTT
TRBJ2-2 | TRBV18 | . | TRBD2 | CASSPGLAGESTGELFF | TGTGCCAGCTCACCTGGACTAGCGGGGGAGTCCACCGGGGAGCTGTTTTTT
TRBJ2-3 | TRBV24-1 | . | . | CATSARWGGADTQYF | TGTGCCACCAGTGCCCGTTGGGGGGGCGCAGATACGCAGTATTTT
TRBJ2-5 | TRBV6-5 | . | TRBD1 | CASSRQGARETQYF | TGTGCCAGCAGTAGACAGGGGGCGCGGGAGACCCAGTACTTC
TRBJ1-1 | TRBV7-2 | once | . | CASEESRGTEAFF | TGTGCCAGCGAAGAAAGCCGGGGGACTGAAGCTTTCTTT
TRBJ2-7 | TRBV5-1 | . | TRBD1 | CASSLGTGPYEQYF | TGCGCCAGCAGCTTGGGGACAGGACCCTACGAGCAGTACTTC
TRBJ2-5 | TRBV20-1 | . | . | CSARGEETQYF | TGCAGTGCTAGAGGCGAAGAGACCCAGTACTTC
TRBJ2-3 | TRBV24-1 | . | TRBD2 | CATSSTSGGWDTQYF | TGTGCCACCAGTTCAACTAGCGGGGGCTGGGATACGCAGTATTTT
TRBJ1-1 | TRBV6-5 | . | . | CASSYSAGGNTEAFF | TGTGCCAGCAGTTACTCGGCCGGGGGGAACACTGAAGCTTTCTTT